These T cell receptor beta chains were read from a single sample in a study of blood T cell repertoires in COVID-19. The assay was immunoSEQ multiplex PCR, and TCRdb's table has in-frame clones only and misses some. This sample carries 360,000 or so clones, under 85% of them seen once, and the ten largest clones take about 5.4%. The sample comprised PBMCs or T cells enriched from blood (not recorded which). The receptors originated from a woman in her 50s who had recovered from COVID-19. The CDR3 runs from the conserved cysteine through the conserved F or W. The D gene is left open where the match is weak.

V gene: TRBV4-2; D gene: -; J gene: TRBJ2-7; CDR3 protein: CASSQALSWAAQQYF
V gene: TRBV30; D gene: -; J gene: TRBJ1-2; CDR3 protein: CAWSVGKTSETF
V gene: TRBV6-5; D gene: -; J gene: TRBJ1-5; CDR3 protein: CASSLRDREPQHF
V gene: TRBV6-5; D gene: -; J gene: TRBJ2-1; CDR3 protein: CASPSVGLYNEQFF
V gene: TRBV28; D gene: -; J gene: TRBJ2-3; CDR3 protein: CASFKTGGVGGDTQYF
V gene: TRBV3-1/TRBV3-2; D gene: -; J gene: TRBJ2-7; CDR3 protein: CASSWGGQRNYEQYF
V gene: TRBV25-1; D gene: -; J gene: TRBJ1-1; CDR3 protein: CAAKFRAEAFF
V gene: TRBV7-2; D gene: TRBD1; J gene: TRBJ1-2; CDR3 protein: CASSVNPQGALRGYTF
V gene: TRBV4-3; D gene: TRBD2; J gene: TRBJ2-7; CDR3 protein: CASSPGLAGGPYEQYF
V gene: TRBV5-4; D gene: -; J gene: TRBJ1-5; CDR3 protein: CASSAGGPGSSNQPQHF
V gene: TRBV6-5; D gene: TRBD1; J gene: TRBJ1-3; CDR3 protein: CASTTGTGWENTIYF
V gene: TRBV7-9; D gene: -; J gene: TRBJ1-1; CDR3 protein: CASSPLGQSNTEAFF
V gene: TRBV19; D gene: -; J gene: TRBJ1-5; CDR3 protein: CASAGGPGQPQHF
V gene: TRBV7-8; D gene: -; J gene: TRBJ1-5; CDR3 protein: CASSLAIDQPQHF
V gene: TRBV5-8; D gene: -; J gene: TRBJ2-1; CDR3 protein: CASMGSNEYNEQFF
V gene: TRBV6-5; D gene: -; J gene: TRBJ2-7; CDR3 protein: CASSYNGGQSYEQYF
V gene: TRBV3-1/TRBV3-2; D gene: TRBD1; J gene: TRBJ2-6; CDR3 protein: CASSPTSKQGQSSGANVLTF
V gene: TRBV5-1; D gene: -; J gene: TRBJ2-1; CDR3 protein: CASSAGALSGNEQFF
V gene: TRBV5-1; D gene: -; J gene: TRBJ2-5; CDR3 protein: CASSRDRQQETQYF
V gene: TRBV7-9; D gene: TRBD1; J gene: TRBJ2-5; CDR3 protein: CASSFVGRDRPETQYF
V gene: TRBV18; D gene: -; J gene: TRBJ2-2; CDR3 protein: CASEEGGELFF
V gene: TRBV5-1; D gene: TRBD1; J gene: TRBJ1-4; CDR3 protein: CASSPTDRGNEKLFF
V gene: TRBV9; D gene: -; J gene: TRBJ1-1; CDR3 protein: CASSVALLDTHRNTEAFF
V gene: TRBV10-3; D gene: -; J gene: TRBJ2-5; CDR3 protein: CAISDGGEETQYF
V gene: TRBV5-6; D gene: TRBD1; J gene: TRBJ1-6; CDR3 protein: CASSFSTGGYSPLHF
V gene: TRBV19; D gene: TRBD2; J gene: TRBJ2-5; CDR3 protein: CASSIQLGTSGVETQYF
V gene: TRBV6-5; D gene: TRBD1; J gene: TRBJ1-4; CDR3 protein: CASSNRDREKLFF
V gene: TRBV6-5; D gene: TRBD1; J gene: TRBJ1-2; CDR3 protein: CASRQRTGNGYTF
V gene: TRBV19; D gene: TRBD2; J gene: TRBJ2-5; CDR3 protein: CASSTTSGGRPWTQYF
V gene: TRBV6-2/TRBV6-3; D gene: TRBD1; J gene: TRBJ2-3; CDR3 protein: CASSSDRVTDTQYF
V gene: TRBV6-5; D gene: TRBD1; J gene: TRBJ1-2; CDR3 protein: CASSYLPAGTDYGYTF
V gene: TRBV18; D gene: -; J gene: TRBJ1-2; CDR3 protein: CASSPSQGGYGYTF
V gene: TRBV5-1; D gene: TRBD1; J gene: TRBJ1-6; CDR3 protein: CASSSQGAHNSPLHF
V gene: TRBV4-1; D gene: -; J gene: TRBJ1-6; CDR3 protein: CASSQGRDKNSPLHF
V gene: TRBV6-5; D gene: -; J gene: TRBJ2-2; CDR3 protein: CASSRPSGELFF
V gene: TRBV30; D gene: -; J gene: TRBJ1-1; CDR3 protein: CAWSVLPTRAGTEAFF
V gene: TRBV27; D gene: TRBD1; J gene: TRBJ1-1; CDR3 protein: CASSLSVWRGRAEAFF
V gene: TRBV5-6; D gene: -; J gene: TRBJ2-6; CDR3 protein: CASSLTGSGANVLTF
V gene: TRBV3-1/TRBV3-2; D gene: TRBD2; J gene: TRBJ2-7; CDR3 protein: CASSPPSGSSYEQYF
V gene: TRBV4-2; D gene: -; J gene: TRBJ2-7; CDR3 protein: CASSQGRGLSYEQYF
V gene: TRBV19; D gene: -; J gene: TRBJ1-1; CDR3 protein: CASSIRQGSTEAFF
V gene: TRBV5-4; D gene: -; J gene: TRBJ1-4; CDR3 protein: CASSTGGRASTNEKLFF
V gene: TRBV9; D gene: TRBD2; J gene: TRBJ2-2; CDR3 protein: CASSAYTGLAGAGELFF
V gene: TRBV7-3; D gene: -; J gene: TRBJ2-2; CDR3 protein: CASSPRGTNTGELFF
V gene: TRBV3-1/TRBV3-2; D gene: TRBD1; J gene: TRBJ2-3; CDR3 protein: CASSSWTGSTDTQYF
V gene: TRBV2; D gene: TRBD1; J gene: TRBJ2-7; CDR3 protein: CASSAGQSSYEQYF
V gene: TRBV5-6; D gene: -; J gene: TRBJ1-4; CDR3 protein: CASSLKSRSITNEKLFF
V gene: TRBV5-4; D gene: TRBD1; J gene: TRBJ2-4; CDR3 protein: CASSSTGGGKNIQYF